This T cell receptor (beta chain) was found in a study of PD-1 blockade in classical Hodgkin lymphoma. Every patient relapsed after autologous stem cell transplantation, and brentuximab vedotin exposure varied. This CDR3 has 15 residues. Germline V gene lookup returns CDR1 MDHEN and CDR2 SYDVKM. V lost 3 bases and J lost 5, with 14 bases in between. In the case of this clone: No antigen is known for it.

Generated by immunoSEQ multiplex PCR, the TCRdb table keeps only in-frame clones and is missing some. The sample has about 76,000 clones, under 90% seen once; the top ten hold 20% to 25%. Whole-study findings and limits: Relative to healthy donors, newly diagnosed patients reportedly had lower baseline TCR diversity, which was reported as lower still in relapsed/refractory patients. Excluded were patients who started nivolumab under 1 year after ASCT, a group that had lower diversity. By cycle point C4D1, TCR diversity had risen significantly in CD4+ cells (but not CD8+ cells).

This clonotype originated in a human donor with classical Hodgkin lymphoma. The specimen was peripheral blood mononuclear cells (PBMCs), collected at baseline. This chain joins TRBV28 and TRBJ2-1; maybe TRBD1 (6 bases). The CDR3: CASSLTGYADNEQFF. DNA of the CDR3: TGTGCCAGCAGTTTGACAGGTTACGCGGACAATGAGCAGTTCTTC.